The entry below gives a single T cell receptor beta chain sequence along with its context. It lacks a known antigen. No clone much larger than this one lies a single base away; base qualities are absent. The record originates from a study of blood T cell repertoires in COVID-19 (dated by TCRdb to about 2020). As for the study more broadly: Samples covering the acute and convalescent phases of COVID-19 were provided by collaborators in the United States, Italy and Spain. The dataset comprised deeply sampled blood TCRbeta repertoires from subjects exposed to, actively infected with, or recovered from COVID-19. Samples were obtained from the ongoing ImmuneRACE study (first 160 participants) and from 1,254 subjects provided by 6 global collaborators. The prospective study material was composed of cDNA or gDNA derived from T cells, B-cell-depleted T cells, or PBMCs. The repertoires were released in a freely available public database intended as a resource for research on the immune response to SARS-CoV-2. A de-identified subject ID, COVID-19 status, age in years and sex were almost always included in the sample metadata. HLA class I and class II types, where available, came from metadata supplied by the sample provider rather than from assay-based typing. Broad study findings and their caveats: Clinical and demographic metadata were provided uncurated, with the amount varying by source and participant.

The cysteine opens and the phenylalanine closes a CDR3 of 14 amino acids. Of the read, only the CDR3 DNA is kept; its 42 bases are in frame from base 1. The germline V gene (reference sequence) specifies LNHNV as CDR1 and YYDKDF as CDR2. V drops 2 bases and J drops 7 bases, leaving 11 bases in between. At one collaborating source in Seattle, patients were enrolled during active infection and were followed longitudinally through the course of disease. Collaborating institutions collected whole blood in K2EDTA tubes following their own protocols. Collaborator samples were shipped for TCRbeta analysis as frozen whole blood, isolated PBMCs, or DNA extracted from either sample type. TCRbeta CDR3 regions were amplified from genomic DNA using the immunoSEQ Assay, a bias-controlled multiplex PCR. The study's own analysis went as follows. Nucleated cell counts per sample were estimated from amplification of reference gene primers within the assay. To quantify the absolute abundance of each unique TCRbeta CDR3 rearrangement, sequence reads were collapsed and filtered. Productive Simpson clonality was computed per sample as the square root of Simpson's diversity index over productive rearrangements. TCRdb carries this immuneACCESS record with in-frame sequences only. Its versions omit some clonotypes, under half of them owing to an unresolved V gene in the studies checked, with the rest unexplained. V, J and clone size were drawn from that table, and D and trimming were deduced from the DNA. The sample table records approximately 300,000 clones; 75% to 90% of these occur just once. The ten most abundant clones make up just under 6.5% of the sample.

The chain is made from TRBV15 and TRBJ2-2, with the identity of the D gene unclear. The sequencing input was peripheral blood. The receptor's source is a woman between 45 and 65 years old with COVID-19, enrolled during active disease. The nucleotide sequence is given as TGTGCCACCAGCAGACCTATTCAACTCGGGGAGCTGTTTTTT. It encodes CATSRPIQLGELFF.